The TCR delta chain described here comes from a study of γδ T cells in repeated Plasmodium falciparum infection. Study in general: The natural-infection arm compared Malian children under seasonal malaria with matched Australian children. Four controlled malaria infections with P. falciparum NF54 spanned 644 days.

CDR3 length: 24 amino acids. The germline V gene has CDR1 TSWWSYY and CDR2 QGS. Vgamma9/Vdelta2+ and Vdelta2-negative gammadelta T cells were flow-sorted from PBMC for bulk sequencing. TRG and TRD sequences were obtained from every sorted gammadelta sample. TCRdb reprocessed the multiplex PCR reads through CATT. The table lists tens of thousands of delta-chain clones, about 1.5% of them singletons. Concerning this clone itself: TCRdb assigns this DNA the protein of a much larger clone, which departs from its translation at residue 3; this likely reflects a read error, and the protein shown comes from translating the DNA.

This TCR was recovered from a pool of human donors (malaria-infected and uninfected, not separated). Specimen: gamma-delta T cells from blood. The rearrangement joins TRDV1 to TRDJ2, with TRDD3 matching 13 bases. No J gene is reported in TCRdb; it was inferred here by comparing the DNA with germline. The CDR3 bases are TGTGCTCATGGGAAGCCCCATTCCTACTGGGGTACTGGGGGATACGGAAACAAGGCAGCACAACTCTTCTTT. Translated: CAHGKPHSYWGTGGYGNKAAQLFF.